The next 10 T cell receptor beta chains were all read from a single sample in a study of a mutant IDH1 vaccine in newly diagnosed glioma. Time point denoted: week 35, safety follow-up. Each dose of the vaccine consisted of 300 ug of mutant IDH1 20-mer peptide, with topical imiquimod. These receptors' targets are unknown. Profiled with immunoSEQ multiplex PCR; TCRdb holds only in-frame clones, not every one. The data hold tens of thousands of clones, with about 85% observed a single time. The specimen comprised PBMCs, sampled from a glioma patient whose treatment included an IDH1 peptide vaccine. The receptors stem from a woman aged 18-35 years with glioma.

This clone was seen a single time. This sequence joins TRBV5-6 and TRBJ1-5; TRBD1 aligns across 8 bases. Germline V CDR1 and CDR2: SGHDT, YYEEEE. The trim removed 3 bases at V and 6 bases at J, leaving 2 bases unmatched. The CDR3 covers 13 residues. CDR3 sequence: CASSSGGFQPQHF. The DNA for the CDR3 is TGTGCCAGCAGCTCAGGGGGCTTTCAGCCCCAGCATTTT.

For the CDR3, the DNA is TGTGCCAGCAGCCCAAGGGGGTACAGGGGGCCGTTTATGCGGACTCACGGTACGCAGTATTTT. Its protein is CASSPRGYRGPFMRTHGTQYF. The genes are TRBV14 and TRBJ2-3; TRBD1 aligns across 9 bases. Germline V lookup: CDR1 SGHDN, CDR2 FVKESK. This CDR3 contains 21 residues. The V segment lost 4 bases and the J segment 8 bases; nucleotides outside the gene matches: 28.

V is TRBV15 and J is TRBJ1-3; D gene ambiguous. V dropped 5 bases and J dropped 0 bases, with 11 bases sitting between them. CDR1 is LNHNV and CDR2 is YYDKDF in the germline V gene (reference sequence). The length of the CDR3 is 15 residues. The CDR3 spells CATSPGGHSGNTIYF. CDR3 DNA: TGTGCCACCAGCCCAGGAGGTCACTCTGGAAACACCATATATTTT.

The chain recombines TRBV28 with TRBJ2-1, with no clear D. The V gene lost 4 bases and the J gene lost 6 bases, with 10 bases spanning the gap. CDR3 length: 13 residues. CDR1 is MDHEN and CDR2 is SYDVKM in the germline V gene. CDR3 residues: CASSSAPGNEQFF. The CDR3 DNA sequence: TGTGCCAGCAGTTCGGCTCCGGGCAATGAGCAGTTCTTC.

The chain couples TRBV6-6 to TRBJ2-3; 7 nucleotides match TRBD2. Per the germline V gene, CDR1 is MNHNY and CDR2 is SVGAGI (reference sequence). This CDR3 is built from 14 residues. V lost 2 bases, J lost 2 bases, and 1 base stayed unmatched. The CDR3 protein is CASSYLADTDTQYF. DNA of the CDR3: TGTGCCAGCAGTTACCTAGCGGACACAGATACGCAGTATTTT.

The rearrangement links TRBV19 to TRBJ2-3; 9 positions agree with TRBD2. The length of the CDR3 is 16 residues. The germline V gene encodes CDR1 LNHDA and CDR2 SQIVND (reference sequence). J was trimmed by 0 bases and V by 3 bases; bases with no gene match: 4. In DNA form, the CDR3 reads TGTGCCAGTAGTATCCTTAGCGGGGGAAGCACAGATACGCAGTATTTT. Encoded protein: CASSILSGGSTDTQYF.

The chain couples TRBV11-2 to TRBJ1-4; a weak D match, TRBD1 (5 bases). CDR3 length: 15 residues. V lost 2 bases, J lost 4 bases, and 11 bases lay in between. The V gene's germline CDR1 is SGHAT and CDR2 FQNNGV. Here the CDR3 DNA reads TGTGCCAGCAGCTTAACGGCAGGGTTTAATGAAAAACTGTTTTTT. This translates into CASSLTAGFNEKLFF. The variable domain in full, completed from reference TRBV11-2 and TRBJ1-4, reads EAGVAQSPRYKIIEKRQSVAFWCNPISGHATLYWYQQILGQGPKLLIQFQNNGVVDDSQLPKDRFSAERLKGVDSTLKIQPAKLEDSAVYLCASSLTAGFNEKLFFGSGTQLSVL.

The chain employs TRBV18 and TRBJ1-6, with TRBD1 as a possible D gene (5 bases). The CDR3 spans 15 residues. Germline V CDR1 and CDR2: KGHSH, LQKENI. Trimming shortened V by 6 bases and J by 6 bases, and 15 bases separated the two germline ends. CDR3: CASSPGGIFNSPLHF. The CDR3 bases are TGTGCCAGCTCCCCTGGGGGGATCTTTAATTCACCCCTCCACTTT. Using reference TRBV18 and TRBJ1-6 for the parts outside the CDR3, the full variable domain is NAGVMQNPRHLVRRRGQEARLRCSPMKGHSHVYWYRQLPEEGLKFMVYLQKENIIDESGMPKERFSAEFPKEGPSILRIQQVVRGDSAAYFCASSPGGIFNSPLHFGNGTRLTVT.

The V call is TRBV5-1, the J call TRBJ1-3; D call uncertain. In germline, CDR1 is SGHRS, CDR2 YFSETQ. Deletions cut 0 bases from V and 4 bases from J, with 14 bases between. The CDR3 extends over 16 amino acids. The DNA for the CDR3 is TGCGCCAGCAGCTTGGCCGGTTATGGCATGGGAAACACCATATATTTT. Amino acid sequence: CASSLAGYGMGNTIYF.

The V and J genes are TRBV7-3 and TRBJ2-2; D possibly corresponds to TRBD2 (6 bases). V was shortened by 7 bases and J by 3 bases, with 18 bases between the two germline ends. CDR1 is SGHTA and CDR2 is FQGTGA in the germline V gene. There are 16 residues in the CDR3. CDR3 in amino acids: CASTGEIGSHTGELFF. In DNA, the CDR3 is TGTGCCAGCACGGGCGAAATCGGGAGTCACACCGGGGAGCTGTTTTTT.